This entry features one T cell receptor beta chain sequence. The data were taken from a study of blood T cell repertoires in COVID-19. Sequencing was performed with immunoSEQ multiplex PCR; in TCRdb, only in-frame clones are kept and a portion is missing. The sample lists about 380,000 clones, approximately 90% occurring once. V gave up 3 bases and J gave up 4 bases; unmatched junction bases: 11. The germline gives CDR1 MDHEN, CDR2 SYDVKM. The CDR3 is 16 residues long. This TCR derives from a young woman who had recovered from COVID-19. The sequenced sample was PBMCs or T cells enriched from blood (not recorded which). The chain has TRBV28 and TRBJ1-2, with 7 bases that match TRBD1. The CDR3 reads CASSFTRDSFFYGYTF. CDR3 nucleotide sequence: TGTGCCAGCAGTTTCACCCGGGACAGCTTTTTCTATGGCTACACCTTC.